This T cell receptor beta chain was profiled in a study of T cell responses to AZD1222 COVID-19 vaccine. Points from the study as a whole: Rises in breadth and depth of Spike-specific TCRs came after two AZD1222 doses.

Concerning this clone: The antigen is not known.

Only in-frame clones appear in the TCRdb table, and some are missing; sequencing was by immunoSEQ multiplex PCR. The table records 85,000 to 130,000 clones, 89% of them present only once. V lost 5 bases, J lost 1 base, and 12 bases stayed unmatched. This CDR3 comprises 18 residues. Germline values: CDR1 SGHTA, CDR2 FQGTGA. The sequencing used peripheral blood, collected on day 0 of AZD1222 vaccination. V and J are TRBV7-3 and TRBJ2-3; 10 nucleotides agree with TRBD2. The sequence was collected from an adult in good health. In nucleotides, the CDR3 is TGTGCCAGCAGCACAAGTAGGGCCGGGACTAGCGGCACAGATACGCAGTATTTT. This gives the protein CASSTSRAGTSGTDTQYF.